The following is a T cell receptor beta chain sequence with its context. Enrolment of Seattle patients took place during active infection, and they were followed longitudinally. As handled by the study authors: Amplification with reference gene primers provided the estimates of nucleated cell counts. Measured with immunoSEQ multiplex PCR; TCRdb has only the in-frame clones, and not every one. That table furnishes V, J and clone size, whereas the DNA furnished D and trimming. The sample includes 310,000 or so clones, roughly 92% of them seen just once. This specimen belongs to a study of blood T cell repertoires in COVID-19. Study overall: COVID-19 samples collected from the United States, Italy and Spain covered acute and convalescent phases. PBMCs, B-cell-depleted T cells, or T cells provided the cDNA or gDNA that made up the material.

V lost 6 bases, J lost 4 bases, and 10 bases lay in between. The CDR3 length is 13 residues. This chain joins TRBV12-3 or TRBV12-4 and TRBJ1-3; D is undetermined. The sequence was obtained from a woman aged 25 to 39 with COVID-19, enrolled during active disease. The sequencing input was peripheral blood. CDR3 in amino acids: CASSPAAGNTIYF. CDR3 coding DNA: TGTGCCAGCAGCCCCGCGGCCGGAAACACCATATATTTT.